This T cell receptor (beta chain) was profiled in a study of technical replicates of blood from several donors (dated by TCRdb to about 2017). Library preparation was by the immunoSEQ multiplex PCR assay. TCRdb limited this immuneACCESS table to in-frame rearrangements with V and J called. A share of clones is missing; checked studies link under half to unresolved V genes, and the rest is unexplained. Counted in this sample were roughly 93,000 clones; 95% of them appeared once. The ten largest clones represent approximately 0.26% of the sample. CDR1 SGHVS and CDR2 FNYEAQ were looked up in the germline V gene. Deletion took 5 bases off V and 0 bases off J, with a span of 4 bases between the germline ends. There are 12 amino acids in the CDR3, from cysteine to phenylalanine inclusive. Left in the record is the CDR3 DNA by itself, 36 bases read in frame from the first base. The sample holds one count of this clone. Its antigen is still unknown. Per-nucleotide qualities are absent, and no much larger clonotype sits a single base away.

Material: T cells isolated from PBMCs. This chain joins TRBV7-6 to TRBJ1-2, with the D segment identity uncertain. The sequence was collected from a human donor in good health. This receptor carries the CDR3 CASSATNYGYTF. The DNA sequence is TGTGCCAGCAGCGCTACTAACTATGGCTACACCTTC.